This TCR beta chain is drawn from a study of blood T cell repertoires in COVID-19. TCRdb's copy holds only in-frame clones and misses some; the assay was immunoSEQ multiplex PCR. The repertoire holds approximately 240,000 clones, with roughly 83% as singletons. Losses at the gene ends were 1 base for V and 5 bases for J; bases not matched to a gene: 16. The CDR3 loop spans 18 amino acids. Germline CDR1 and CDR2: SEHNR and FQNEAQ (reference sequence). Participant reports of clinical history set cohort assignment. This clone was seen a handful of times. This clonotype was sampled from a woman in her 40s with acute COVID-19. The specimen was PBMCs or T cells enriched from blood (not recorded which). V gene TRBV7-9 combines with J gene TRBJ2-7; 8 bases agree with TRBD1. CDR3 residues: CASSLDWGVTDRVHEQYF. CDR3 coding DNA: TGTGCCAGCAGCTTAGATTGGGGGGTGACGGACAGGGTCCACGAGCAGTACTTC.